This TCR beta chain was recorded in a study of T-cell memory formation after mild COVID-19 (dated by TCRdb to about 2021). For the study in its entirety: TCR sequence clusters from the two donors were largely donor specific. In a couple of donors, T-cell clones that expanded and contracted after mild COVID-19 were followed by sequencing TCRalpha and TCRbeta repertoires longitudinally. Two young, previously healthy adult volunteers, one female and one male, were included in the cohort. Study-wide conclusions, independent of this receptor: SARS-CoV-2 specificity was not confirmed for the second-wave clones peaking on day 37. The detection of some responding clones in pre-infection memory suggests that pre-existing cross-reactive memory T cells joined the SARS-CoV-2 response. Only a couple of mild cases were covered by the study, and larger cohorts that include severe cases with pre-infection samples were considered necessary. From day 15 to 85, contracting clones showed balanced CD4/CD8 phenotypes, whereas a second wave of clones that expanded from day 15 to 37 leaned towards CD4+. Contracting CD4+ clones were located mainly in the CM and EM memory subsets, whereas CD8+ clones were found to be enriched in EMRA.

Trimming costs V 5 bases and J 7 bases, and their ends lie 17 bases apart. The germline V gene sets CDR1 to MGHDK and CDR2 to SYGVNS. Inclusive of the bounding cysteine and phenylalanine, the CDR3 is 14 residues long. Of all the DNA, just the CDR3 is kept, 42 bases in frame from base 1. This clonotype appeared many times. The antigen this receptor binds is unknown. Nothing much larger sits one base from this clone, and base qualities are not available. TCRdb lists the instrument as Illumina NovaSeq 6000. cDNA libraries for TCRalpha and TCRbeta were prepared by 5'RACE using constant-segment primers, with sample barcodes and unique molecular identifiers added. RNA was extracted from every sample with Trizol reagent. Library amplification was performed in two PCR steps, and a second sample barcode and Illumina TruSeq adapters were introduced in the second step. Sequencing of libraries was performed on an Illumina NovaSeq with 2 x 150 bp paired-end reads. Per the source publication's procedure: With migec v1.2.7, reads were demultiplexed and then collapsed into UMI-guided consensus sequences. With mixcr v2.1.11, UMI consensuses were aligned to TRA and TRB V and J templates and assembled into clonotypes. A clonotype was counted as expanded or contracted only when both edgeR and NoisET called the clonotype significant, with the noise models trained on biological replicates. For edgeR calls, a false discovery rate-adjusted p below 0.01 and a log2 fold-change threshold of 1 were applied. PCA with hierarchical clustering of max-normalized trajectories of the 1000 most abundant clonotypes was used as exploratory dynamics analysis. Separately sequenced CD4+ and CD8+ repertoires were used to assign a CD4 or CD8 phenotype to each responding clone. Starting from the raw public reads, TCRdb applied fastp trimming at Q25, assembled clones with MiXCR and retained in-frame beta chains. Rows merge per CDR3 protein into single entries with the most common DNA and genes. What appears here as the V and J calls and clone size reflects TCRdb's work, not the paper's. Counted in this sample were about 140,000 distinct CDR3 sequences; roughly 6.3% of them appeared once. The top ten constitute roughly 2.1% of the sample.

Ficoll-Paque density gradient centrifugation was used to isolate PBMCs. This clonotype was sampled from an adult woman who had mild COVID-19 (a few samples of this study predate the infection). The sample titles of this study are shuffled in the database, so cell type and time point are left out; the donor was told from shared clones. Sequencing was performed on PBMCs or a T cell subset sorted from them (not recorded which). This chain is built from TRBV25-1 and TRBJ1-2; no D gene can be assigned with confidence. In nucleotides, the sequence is TGTGCCAGCAGTTTCCCGCTCTTCGTTATTGGCTACACCTTC. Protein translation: CASSFPLFVIGYTF.